Each of the 12 T cell receptor beta chains below was sequenced from the same sample in a study of T cells in Graves' hyperthyroidism and ophthalmopathy. The CDR3 regions of TCR beta were amplified from RNA transcripts. An initial round of RT-PCR targeting the TCR CDR3 relied on the HTBI primer set. TCRdb itself ran the multiplex PCR reads through MiXCR, one entry per CDR3 protein. The repertoire holds around 500,000 distinct CDR3 sequences, with 13% to 15% as singletons. The sequenced sample was blood. Every receptor here comes from a woman aged 40 to 55 with Graves' hyperthyroidism.

Ten or more counts support this clonotype. The chain combines TRBV6-1 with TRBJ2-5, with TRBD2 identical over 9 bases. The CDR3 consists of 13 residues. CDR1 and CDR2 from the germline V gene are MNHNS and SASEGT. V lost 10 bases to trimming and J lost 5 bases; unmatched junction nucleotides: 8. The CDR3 DNA reads as TGTGCCACAGCACTAGCGGGCTTTGAGACCCAGTACTTC. Its translation: CATALAGFETQYF.

This clonotype was picked up many times. V and J are TRBV11-3 and TRBJ2-2; possibly TRBD2 for D (5 bases). CDR1 and CDR2 from the germline V gene are SGHNT and YENEEA. The CDR3 has 14 residues. V was shortened by 7 bases and J by 1 base, with 10 bases between the two germline ends. CDR3 nucleotides: TGTGCCAGCACCAGAGGAGGGAACACCGGGGAGCTGTTTTTT. Its protein product is CASTRGGNTGELFF.

This clonotype was seen at least ten times. The J gene is TRBJ2-2, the V gene TRBV28; D ambiguous. The V gene's germline CDR1 is MDHEN and CDR2 SYDVKM. The CDR3 has 15 residues. Trimming stripped 6 bases from V and 1 base from J, with 12 bases between. CDR3 loop: CASRQFRLNTGELFF. CDR3 DNA sequence: TGTGCCAGCAGACAATTTAGACTGAACACCGGGGAGCTGTTTTTT.

This clonotype was picked up many times. V and J are TRBV20-1 and TRBJ2-7, with D perhaps matching TRBD1 (5 bases). The germline V gene encodes CDR1 DFQATT and CDR2 SNEGSKA (reference sequence). The CDR3 spans 13 residues. Trimming took 5 bases from V and 2 from J, leaving 13 bases between them. CDR3 residues: CSAEVSQAYEQYF. DNA for the CDR3: TGCAGTGCTGAAGTCTCACAGGCCTACGAGCAGTACTTC.

This clonotype was observed many times. The chain couples TRBV3-1 to TRBJ1-1; D is uncertain. The CDR3 contains 12 residues. Deletions cut 3 bases from V and 2 bases from J, with 4 bases between. From germline, CDR1 is LGHDT and CDR2 YNNKEL (reference sequence). The CDR3 region is CASSQPNTEAFF. CDR3 sequence (DNA): TGTGCCAGCAGCCAGCCCAACACTGAAGCTTTCTTT.

This clonotype has a handful of counts. V usage is TRBV6-1 and J usage is TRBJ1-1; no reliable D call. Germline V lookup: CDR1 MNHNS, CDR2 SASEGT. V was pared by 7 bases and J by 0 bases, with 12 bases between. This CDR3 is built from 14 residues. CDR3 coding DNA: TGTGCCAGCACACGCGGGCAGTTGAACACTGAAGCTTTCTTT. This translates into CASTRGQLNTEAFF.

J is TRBJ1-1 and V is TRBV29-1; D is unresolved. CDR3 size: 11 residues. The ends were cut back, 2 bases at V and 10 bases at J, with 11 bases in the middle. Per the germline V gene, CDR1 is SQVTM and CDR2 is ANQGSEA. This chain's CDR3 is CSVEFPDGAFF. Here the CDR3 DNA reads TGCAGCGTTGAATTTCCAGACGGAGCTTTCTTT.

The CDR3 DNA is TGTGCCAGCAGTTTGGGAGACCATGGGTATGGCTACACCTTC. Protein: CASSLGDHGYGYTF. This sequence joins TRBV12-3 or TRBV12-4 and TRBJ1-2; D remains unclear. V was cut by 3 bases and J by 5 bases, with 13 bases left in between. There are 14 residues in the CDR3.

This clonotype was detected a few times. This rearrangement joins TRBV28 to TRBJ2-5, with 8 bases matching TRBD1. The CDR3 covers 15 residues. J lost 5 bases, V lost 2 bases, and 7 bases had no gene match. Germline V lookup: CDR1 MDHEN, CDR2 SYDVKM. CDR3 protein: CASSLIRQGKETQYF. The CDR3 DNA is TGTGCCAGCAGTTTAATCAGACAGGGGAAGGAGACCCAGTACTTC.

This clonotype was detected ten times or more. CDR3 nucleotide sequence: TGCGCCAGCAGCCAAGATTGGACGGTATCCTACGAGCAGTACTTC. This codes for CASSQDWTVSYEQYF. This sequence joins TRBV4-1 and TRBJ2-7; D remains ambiguous. The CDR3 runs to 15 residues. The germline CDR1 and CDR2 sequences are MGHRA and YSYEKL. The germline V and J ends were trimmed by 0 bases and 1 base, with 10 bases remaining between them.

Of note for this clonotype: With a much larger clone just one base away, this may be a read error. The chain is built from TRBV18 and TRBJ2-3; 11 bases line up with TRBD2. The V segment lost 4 bases and the J segment 4 bases; nucleotides outside the gene matches: 10. Germline CDR1 and CDR2: KGHSH and LQKENI. The CDR3 consists of 17 residues. The CDR3 DNA reads TGTGCCAGCTCACTCGGGCTAGCGGGAGGTGCGGCAGATACGCAGTATTTT. This codes for CASSLGLAGGAADTQYF.

V gene TRBV2 combines with J gene TRBJ1-3, with a possible D match to TRBD1 (5 bases). The CDR3 is 14 residues long. The germline V gene has CDR1 SNHLY and CDR2 FYNNEI. V dropped 8 bases and J dropped 0 bases, with 11 bases sitting between them. CDR3 region: CASAGLISGNTIYF. CDR3 bases: TGTGCCAGCGCGGGACTGATCTCTGGAAACACCATATATTTT.